These 12 T cell receptor beta chains share one sample of origin, sequenced in a study of T-cell memory formation after mild COVID-19. TCRdb itself ran the 5' RACE reads through MiXCR, one entry per CDR3 protein. The sample holds about 440,000 distinct CDR3 sequences, about 20% seen once. Sequencing was carried out using PBMCs or a T cell subset sorted from them (not recorded which). The receptor set was obtained from an adult woman who had mild COVID-19 (a few samples of this study predate the infection). Cell type and time point are not known.

The chain has TRBV21-1 and TRBJ1-1. TRBV21-1 is a pseudogene. The CDR3 runs 15 residues. CDR3 nucleotides: TGTGCCAGCAGCAAAGTGAAGGCAGAGAACACTGAAGCTTTCTTT. Translating it yields CASSKVKAENTEAFF.

The chain uses TRBV12-3 or TRBV12-4 and TRBJ2-2; a possible D gene is TRBD1 (6 bases). The CDR3 extends over 13 amino acids. Trimming cost V 5 bases and J 7 bases, with 11 bases left between them. The CDR3 coding sequence is TGTGCCAGCAGTCAGGGGACGGGCGGGGAGCTGTTTTTT. It is translated as CASSQGTGGELFF.

The chain recombines TRBV29-1 with TRBJ2-5; D unclear. Deletions cut 3 bases from V and 1 base from J, with 6 bases between. The CDR3 has 12 residues. Germline V gene sequence: CDR1 SQVTM, CDR2 ANQGSEA. Here the CDR3 DNA reads TGCAGCGTTGATGGCAGCCAAGAGACCCAGTACTTC. The encoded protein is CSVDGSQETQYF.

There are a few counts of this clonotype. The rearrangement uses TRBV19 and TRBJ2-2; D is undetermined. The germline V gene has CDR1 LNHDA and CDR2 SQIVND (reference sequence). Trimming pared 1 base from V and 3 bases from J, leaving 12 bases between. This CDR3 spans 16 amino acids. This chain's CDR3 is CASSIAVGYYTGELFF. The CDR3 nucleotides are TGTGCCAGTAGTATAGCCGTTGGCTACTACACCGGGGAGCTGTTTTTT.

The chain is built from TRBV7-8 and TRBJ2-5; 8 nucleotides line up with TRBD1. Per germline, CDR1 SGHVS and CDR2 FQNEAQ. The V and J ends lost 5 bases and 1 base, in that order; junction bases with no gene match: 6. This CDR3 is built from 15 residues. CDR3 DNA: TGTGCCAGCAGCCACCCAGGGGGCAGCCAAGAGACCCAGTACTTC. As protein: CASSHPGGSQETQYF.

This clonotype was observed a handful of times. The V and J genes are TRBV12-3 or TRBV12-4 and TRBJ1-6, with D unclear. The V and J ends lost 2 bases and 8 bases respectively, with 7 bases between them. This CDR3 is built from 13 residues. The CDR3 is CASSLSVDSPLHF. In DNA form, the CDR3 reads TGTGCCAGCAGTTTATCTGTGGATTCACCCCTCCACTTT.

The rearrangement joins TRBV9 to TRBJ1-1, with a weak D call TRBD1 (6 bases). The CDR3 extends over 13 amino acids. Germline assignment: CDR1 SGDLS and CDR2 YYNGEE. Trimming took off 0 bases at V and 8 bases at J, with 11 bases between the two ends. The CDR3 DNA reads as TGTGCCAGCAGCGTAGGTACACAGGGAGAAGCTTTCTTT. This encodes CASSVGTQGEAFF. Complete variable domain (other parts from reference TRBV9 and TRBJ1-1): DSGVTQTPKHLITATGQRVTLRCSPRSGDLSVYWYQQSLDQGLQFLIQYYNGEERAKGNILERFSAQQFPDLHSELNLSSLELGDSALYFCASSVGTQGEAFFGQGTRLTVV.

This clonotype has a handful of counts. The J gene is TRBJ2-7, the V gene TRBV7-2; D is possibly TRBD2 (6 bases). Trimming took off 2 bases at V and 11 bases at J, with 16 bases between the two ends. Germline V gene data show CDR1 as SGHTA and CDR2 as FQGNSA. The CDR3 length is 13 residues. CDR3 protein: CASSLLDWAGKYF. CDR3 DNA: TGTGCCAGCAGCTTACTGGATTGGGCGGGGAAGTACTTC.

This clonotype was seen a few times. The gene calls are TRBV24-1 and TRBJ1-5, with D maybe TRBD1 (6 bases). The CDR3 contains 15 residues. Trimming took 4 bases from V and 6 from J, leaving 15 bases between them. Germline CDR1 KGHDR, CDR2 SFDVKD. The CDR3 loop reads CATSEGQPGAQPQHF. CDR3 nucleotides: TGTGCCACCAGTGAAGGACAACCAGGGGCTCAGCCCCAGCATTTT.

The CDR3 protein is CASSPGQGLGYGYTF. The CDR3 DNA sequence: TGTGCCAGCAGCCCAGGACAGGGATTGGGCTATGGCTACACCTTC. The chain has TRBV5-8 and TRBJ1-2, with 8 bases that match TRBD1. The CDR3 contains 15 residues. Losses at the gene ends were 4 bases for V and 4 bases for J; bases not matched to a gene: 9. Looked up from germline, CDR1 is SGHTS and CDR2 is YDEGEE.

This clonotype was counted only a few times. The chain combines TRBV5-1 with TRBJ2-2; 7 nucleotides align to TRBD1. Trimming took 6 bases from V and 2 from J; bases not matched to a gene: 7. The germline CDR1 and CDR2 sequences are SGHRS and YFSETQ. This CDR3 is built from 15 residues. CDR3 loop: CASIPGTDNTGELFF. CDR3 nucleotides: TGCGCCAGCATACCCGGGACAGATAACACCGGGGAGCTGTTTTTT.

The gene calls are TRBV11-2 and TRBJ1-1; 11 bases line up with TRBD1. Unmatched junction bases numbered 13, after V lost 5 bases and J lost 5 bases. The CDR3 runs 17 residues. In germline, CDR1 is SGHAT, CDR2 FQNNGV. CDR3 amino acids: CASSPGPGQGARTEAFF. For the CDR3, the DNA is TGTGCCAGCAGCCCAGGCCCCGGACAGGGGGCGAGAACTGAAGCTTTCTTT.